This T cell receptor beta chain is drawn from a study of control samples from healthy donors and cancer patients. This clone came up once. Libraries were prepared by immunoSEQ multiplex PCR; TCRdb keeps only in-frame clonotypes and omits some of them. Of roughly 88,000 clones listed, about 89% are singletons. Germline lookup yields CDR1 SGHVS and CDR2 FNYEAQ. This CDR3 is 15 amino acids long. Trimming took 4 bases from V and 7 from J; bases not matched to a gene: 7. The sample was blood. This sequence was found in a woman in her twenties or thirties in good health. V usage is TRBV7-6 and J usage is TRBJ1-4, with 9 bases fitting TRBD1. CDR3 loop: CASSSSQGASEKLFF. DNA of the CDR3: TGTGCCAGCAGCTCATCACAGGGGGCGAGTGAAAAACTGTTTTTT. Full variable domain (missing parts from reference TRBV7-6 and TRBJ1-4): GAGVSQSPRYKVTKRGQDVALRCDPISGHVSLYWYRQALGQGPEFLTYFNYEAQQDKSGLPNDRFSAERPEGSISTLTIQRTEQRDSAMYRCASSSSQGASEKLFFGSGTQLSVL.